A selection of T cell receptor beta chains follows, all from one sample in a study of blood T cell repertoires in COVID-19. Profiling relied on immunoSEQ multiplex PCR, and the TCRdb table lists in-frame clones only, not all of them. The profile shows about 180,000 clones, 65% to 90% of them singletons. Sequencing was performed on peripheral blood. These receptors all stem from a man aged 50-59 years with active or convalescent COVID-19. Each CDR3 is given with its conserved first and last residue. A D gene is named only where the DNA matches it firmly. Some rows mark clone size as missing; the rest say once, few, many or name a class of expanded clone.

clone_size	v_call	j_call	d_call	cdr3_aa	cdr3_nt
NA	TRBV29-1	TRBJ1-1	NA	CSVEMRGLNTEAFF	TGCAGCGTAGAAATGCGGGGATTGAACACTGAAGCTTTCTTT
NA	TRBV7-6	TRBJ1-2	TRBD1	CASSLGTGVNYGYTF	TGTGCCAGCAGCTTAGGTACAGGGGTTAACTATGGCTACACCTTC
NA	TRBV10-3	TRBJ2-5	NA	CAIPKIHQGSEKETQYF	TGTGCCATTCCCAAGATCCACCAGGGGTCTGAAAAAGAGACCCAGTACTTC
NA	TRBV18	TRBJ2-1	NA	CASSPMTEGTDEQFF	TGTGCCAGCTCACCTATGACGGAGGGCACGGATGAGCAGTTCTTC
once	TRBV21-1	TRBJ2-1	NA	CASIPNPSGRSCNEQFF	TGTGCCAGCATACCGAACCCTAGCGGGAGGTCCTGCAATGAGCAGTTCTTC
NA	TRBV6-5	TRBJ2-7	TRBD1	CASRGQGDSYEQYF	TGTGCCAGCAGAGGACAGGGGGACTCCTACGAGCAGTACTTC
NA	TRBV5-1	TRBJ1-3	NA	CASSPVAAGNTIYF	TGCGCCAGCAGCCCCGTTGCAGCTGGAAACACCATATATTTT
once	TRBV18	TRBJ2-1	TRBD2	CASSLEVAGLNEQFF	TGTGCCAGCTCCCTTGAGGTAGCGGGATTAAATGAGCAGTTCTTC
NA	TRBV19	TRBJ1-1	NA	CASRRWTEAFF	TGTGCCAGTAGGAGGTGGACTGAAGCTTTCTTT
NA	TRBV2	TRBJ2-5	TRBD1	CASSFTAGQVEQTQYF	TGTGCCAGCAGTTTCACAGCCGGACAGGTAGAACAGACCCAGTACTTC
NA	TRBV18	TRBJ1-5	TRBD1	CASSLPGTGNQPQHF	TGTGCCAGCTCACTACCCGGGACAGGAAATCAGCCCCAGCATTTT
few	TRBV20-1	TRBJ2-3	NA	CSMWRDTQYF	TGCAGTATGTGGCGGGATACGCAGTATTTT
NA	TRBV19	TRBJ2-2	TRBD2	CASSMRGLALNTGELFF	TGTGCCAGTAGTATGAGGGGACTAGCCCTGAACACCGGGGAGCTGTTTTTT
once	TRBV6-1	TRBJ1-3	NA	CASSEALSSGNTIYF	TGTGCCAGCAGTGAAGCGCTATCCTCTGGAAACACCATATATTTT
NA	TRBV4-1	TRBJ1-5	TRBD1	CASSQDLPMTGVQPQHF	TGCGCCAGCAGCCAAGATCTTCCCATGACAGGGGTTCAGCCCCAGCATTTT
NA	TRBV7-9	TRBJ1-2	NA	CASSSQIGYTF	TGTGCCAGCAGCTCACAGATTGGCTACACCTTC
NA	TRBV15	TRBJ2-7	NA	CATSREQRGYEQYF	TGTGCCACCAGCAGAGAACAGAGGGGGTACGAGCAGTACTTC
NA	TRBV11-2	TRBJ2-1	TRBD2	CASSLDRGLAARRENNEQFF	TGTGCCAGCAGCTTAGATCGAGGACTAGCGGCGCGTCGAGAAAACAATGAGCAGTTCTTC
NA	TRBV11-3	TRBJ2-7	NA	CASSLGLDSYEQYF	TGTGCCAGCAGCCTGGGACTTGACTCCTACGAGCAGTACTTC
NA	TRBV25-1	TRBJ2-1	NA	CASRPTVTSYNEQFF	TGTGCCAGCAGACCGACAGTTACTTCCTACAATGAGCAGTTCTTC
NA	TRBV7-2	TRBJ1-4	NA	CASSPQVQASNEKLFF	TGTGCCAGCAGCCCCCAGGTTCAGGCGAGTAATGAAAAACTGTTTTTT
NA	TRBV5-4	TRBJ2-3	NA	CASSLGGPRPTDTQYF	TGTGCCAGCAGCTTGGGCGGTCCCCGCCCCACAGATACGCAGTATTTT
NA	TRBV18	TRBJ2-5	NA	CASSPPGAGPRETQYF	TGTGCCAGCTCACCCCCTGGGGCGGGACCTCGAGAGACCCAGTACTTC
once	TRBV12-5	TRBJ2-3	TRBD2	CASGVSGGTDTQYF	TGTGCTAGTGGAGTTAGCGGGGGTACAGATACGCAGTATTTT
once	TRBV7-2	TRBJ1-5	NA	CASSQGQINQPQHF	TGTGCCAGCAGTCAAGGACAGATCAATCAGCCCCAGCATTTT
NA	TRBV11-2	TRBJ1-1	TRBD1	CASSLGQGASIEAFF	TGTGCCAGCAGCTTAGGGCAGGGGGCATCCATTGAAGCTTTCTTT
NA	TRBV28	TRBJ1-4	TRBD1	CASSLRGGTGSEKLFF	TGTGCCAGCAGTCTCCGGGGGGGGACAGGGTCGGAAAAACTGTTTTTT
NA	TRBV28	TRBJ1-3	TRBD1	CASSLWTGGSGNTIYF	TGTGCCAGCAGTTTATGGACAGGGGGGTCTGGAAACACCATATATTTT
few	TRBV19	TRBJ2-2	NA	CASTASVVGELFF	TGTGCCAGTACCGCCTCGGTAGTTGGGGAGCTGTTTTTT
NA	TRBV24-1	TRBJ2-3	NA	CATSDTGRGTDTQYF	TGTGCCACCAGTGATACAGGGAGGGGGACAGATACGCAGTATTTT
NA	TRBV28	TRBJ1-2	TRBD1	CASIRAGGSYGYTF	TGTGCCAGCATCAGGGCAGGGGGTAGCTATGGCTACACCTTC
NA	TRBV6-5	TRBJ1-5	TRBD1	CASSIGQGVQPQHF	TGTGCCAGCAGTATTGGACAGGGAGTTCAGCCCCAGCATTTT